The present TCR beta chain was sequenced within a study of shared clonotypes between healthy human individuals. Findings and caveats of the study: Shared clonotypes: about 5.3% naive CD4, under 4% naive CD8, about 2.4% memory CD4, about 0.4% memory CD8. Memory subsets generally showed smaller estimated richness than naive subsets did.

As handled by the study authors: Filtering was not the same, since immunoSEQ gave junction-only sequences without quality scores. The method was immunoSEQ multiplex PCR; TCRdb's version includes in-frame clones alone and lacks a portion of them. The V and J calls and clone size are taken from that table; D and trimming were inferred from the DNA. This table has under 1,100,000 clones, around four fifths appearing once. This CDR3 contains 14 residues. The germline V and J ends were trimmed by 0 bases and 5 bases, with 11 bases remaining between them. Germline-derived CDR1 and CDR2 are MRHNA and SNTAGT. This clone has a single count. The antigen remains undetermined.

This receptor was obtained from a man aged 18 to 30 in good health. The sample consisted of memory CD4+ T cells sorted from blood. The sample's subset: CD45RA-negative fraction. This chain uses TRBV6-4 with TRBJ2-7; perhaps D is TRBD1 or TRBD2 (6 bases each). In DNA, the CDR3 is TGTGCCAGCAGTGACTCGCCGGGGGCTCACGAGCAGTACTTC. Protein: CASSDSPGAHEQYF.